This T cell receptor beta chain was identified during a study of early T cells in non-severe SARS-CoV-2 infection. Study information: Chains from this unsorted whole-blood bulk RNA could not be paired.

General study findings and limits: Comparison of clonotypes with VDJdb favored anti-spike CD8 responses while missing private and CD4 specificities.

Individual cDNA molecules were tagged with unique molecular identifiers, the study reported. TCRdb passed the 5' RACE reads through MiXCR, listing each CDR3 protein once. The table records around 55,000 distinct CDR3 sequences, about 15% of them present only once. The sample holds a few counts of this clonotype. Its matching antigen is unknown. Specimen: whole blood, collected at baseline. The TCR was taken from an adult who was a healthcare worker with PCR-confirmed SARS-CoV-2 infection or an uninfected control (not recorded which).

CDR3 sequence reads: CASSQRVRETQYF. The CDR3 nucleotides read TGTGCCAGCAGCCAAAGGGTGCGAGAGACCCAGTACTTC. V and J are TRBV7-2 and TRBJ2-5; D not resolved. Germline V lookup: CDR1 SGHTA, CDR2 FQGNSA. Trimming took 5 bases from V and 4 from J, leaving 11 bases between them. CDR3 size: 13 residues.